Sequencing of this T cell receptor beta chain was carried out in a study of T cells in Graves' hyperthyroidism and ophthalmopathy. Study as a whole: Once the initial diagnosis was made, peripheral blood was obtained before any treatment.

This clonotype was counted a few times. Its antigen remains unknown. Broader study findings: Blood also carried most thyroid clonotypes expanded above 0.001.

Amplified regions were TCR beta CDR3 sequences from RNA transcripts. In the first-round RT-PCR of the TCR CDR3, the HTBI primer set was used. TCRdb recomputed calls from the multiplex PCR reads with MiXCR, one row per CDR3 protein. Here the sample spans about 400,000 distinct CDR3 sequences, about 15% being singletons. Patients with ophthalmopathy all had a Clinical Activity Score of at least 3, a NOSPECS grade of at least 4 and duration under 3 months. After removal of 3 bases from V and 3 bases from J, the junction contained 10 bases not matched to a gene. The germline V gene encodes CDR1 SGDLS and CDR2 YYNGEE. The CDR3 length is 16 residues.

This TCR was sampled from a man aged 18 to 35 with Graves' ophthalmopathy. Input material: blood. The rearrangement joins TRBV9 to TRBJ2-7; 9 bases are shared with TRBD1. CDR3 coding DNA: TGTGCCAGCAGCGGCCCGGGGACAGGGAATTTCTACGAGCAGTACTTC. Its translation is CASSGPGTGNFYEQYF.